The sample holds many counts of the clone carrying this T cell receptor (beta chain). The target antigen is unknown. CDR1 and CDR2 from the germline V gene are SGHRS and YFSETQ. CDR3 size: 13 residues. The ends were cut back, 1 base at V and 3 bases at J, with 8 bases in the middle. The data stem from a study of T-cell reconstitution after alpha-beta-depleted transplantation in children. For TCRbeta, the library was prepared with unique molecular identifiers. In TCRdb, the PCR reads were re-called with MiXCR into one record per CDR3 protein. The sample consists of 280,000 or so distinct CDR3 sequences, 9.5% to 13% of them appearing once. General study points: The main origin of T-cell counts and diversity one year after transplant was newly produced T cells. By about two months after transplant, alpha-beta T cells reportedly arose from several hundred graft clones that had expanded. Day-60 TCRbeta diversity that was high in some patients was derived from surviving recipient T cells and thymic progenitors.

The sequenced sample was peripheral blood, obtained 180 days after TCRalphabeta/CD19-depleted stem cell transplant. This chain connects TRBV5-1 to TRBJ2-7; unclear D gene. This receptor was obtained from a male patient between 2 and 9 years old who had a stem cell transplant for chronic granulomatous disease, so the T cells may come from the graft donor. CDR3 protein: CASSLTANYEQYF. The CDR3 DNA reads TGCGCCAGCAGCTTGACAGCTAACTACGAGCAGTACTTC.